A selection of T cell receptor beta chains follows, all from one sample in a study of T cell responses to AZD1222 COVID-19 vaccine. Sequencing used immunoSEQ multiplex PCR; TCRdb keeps in-frame clones, though not all of them. The sample shows about 75,000 clones, 88% of them seen only once. Sequencing was performed on peripheral blood, taken 28 days after the second dose of the MenACWY control vaccine. These receptors were obtained from an adult who received the MenACWY meningococcal vaccine as a control. Both conserved end residues are part of each CDR3. D genes are given only for firm matches. Not all rows give a size; the values are once, few, many and, for expanded clones, a class.

len: 14; d_gene: .; abundance: .; v_gene: TRBV30; j_gene: TRBJ1-3; CDR3aa: CAWSVGDSGNTIYF; CDR3nt: TGTGCCTGGAGTGTCGGGGACTCTGGAAACACCATATATTTT
len: 12; d_gene: .; abundance: once; v_gene: TRBV12-3/TRBV12-4; j_gene: TRBJ2-3; CDR3aa: CASSQNTDTQYF; CDR3nt: TGTGCCAGCAGTCAAAACACAGATACGCAGTATTTT
len: 17; d_gene: TRBD1; abundance: .; v_gene: TRBV4-2; j_gene: TRBJ2-7; CDR3aa: CASSQLSGPGQSYEQYF; CDR3nt: TGTGCCAGCAGCCAACTTTCTGGACCGGGACAGAGCTACGAGCAGTACTTC
len: 13; d_gene: .; abundance: once; v_gene: TRBV3-1/TRBV3-2; j_gene: TRBJ2-1; CDR3aa: CASSQDPGVEQFF; CDR3nt: TGTGCCAGCAGCCAAGATCCTGGGGTTGAGCAGTTCTTC
len: 17; d_gene: .; abundance: .; v_gene: TRBV13; j_gene: TRBJ1-3; CDR3aa: CASSSQQGRGSGNTIYF; CDR3nt: TGTGCCAGCAGCTCGCAACAGGGAAGAGGCTCTGGAAACACCATATATTTT
len: 14; d_gene: .; abundance: .; v_gene: TRBV24-1; j_gene: TRBJ2-7; CDR3aa: CATSPGTTSYEQYF; CDR3nt: TGTGCCACCAGCCCCGGGACAACCTCCTACGAGCAGTACTTC
len: 14; d_gene: .; abundance: .; v_gene: TRBV6-1; j_gene: TRBJ1-5; CDR3aa: CASSESFSNQPQHF; CDR3nt: TGTGCCAGCAGTGAAAGCTTCAGCAATCAGCCCCAGCATTTT
len: 14; d_gene: .; abundance: .; v_gene: TRBV7-7; j_gene: TRBJ2-3; CDR3aa: CASSLGRSTDTQYF; CDR3nt: TGTGCCAGCAGCTTAGGGCGCAGCACAGATACGCAGTATTTT
len: 16; d_gene: .; abundance: once; v_gene: TRBV28; j_gene: TRBJ2-3; CDR3aa: CASSFSERSSTDTQYF; CDR3nt: TGTGCCAGCAGTTTTAGCGAAAGGAGTAGCACAGATACGCAGTATTTT
len: 13; d_gene: TRBD1; abundance: .; v_gene: TRBV14; j_gene: TRBJ1-2; CDR3aa: CASMAGGGYGYTF; CDR3nt: TGTGCCAGCATGGCAGGGGGAGGCTATGGCTACACCTTC
len: 14; d_gene: TRBD1; abundance: once; v_gene: TRBV5-1; j_gene: TRBJ1-1; CDR3aa: CASSHDRVGTEAFF; CDR3nt: TGCGCCAGCAGCCACGACAGGGTGGGAACTGAAGCTTTCTTT
len: 15; d_gene: TRBD2; abundance: .; v_gene: TRBV18; j_gene: TRBJ2-7; CDR3aa: CASSPGLAGGYEQYF; CDR3nt: TGTGCCAGCTCACCGGGACTAGCGGGGGGCTACGAGCAGTACTTC
len: 11; d_gene: TRBD1; abundance: .; v_gene: TRBV30; j_gene: TRBJ1-2; CDR3aa: CADRGLGGYTF; CDR3nt: TGTGCCGACAGGGGGTTAGGTGGCTACACCTTC
len: 14; d_gene: TRBD1; abundance: .; v_gene: TRBV25-1; j_gene: TRBJ1-5; CDR3aa: CASKGQGFNQPQHF; CDR3nt: TGTGCCAGCAAGGGACAGGGGTTTAATCAGCCCCAGCATTTT
len: 13; d_gene: .; abundance: .; v_gene: TRBV25-1; j_gene: TRBJ2-7; CDR3aa: CASRGDGPYEQYF; CDR3nt: TGTGCCAGCAGGGGCGACGGCCCCTACGAGCAGTACTTC
len: 16; d_gene: TRBD1; abundance: .; v_gene: TRBV5-6; j_gene: TRBJ1-2; CDR3aa: CASNPVGQQTGGGYTF; CDR3nt: TGTGCCAGCAATCCGGTGGGACAGCAAACGGGAGGAGGCTACACCTTC
len: 16; d_gene: .; abundance: .; v_gene: TRBV3-1/TRBV3-2; j_gene: TRBJ2-1; CDR3aa: CASSYRLGNPYNEQFF; CDR3nt: TGTGCCAGCAGCTACCGACTAGGCAACCCCTACAATGAGCAGTTCTTC
len: 15; d_gene: TRBD2; abundance: .; v_gene: TRBV7-9; j_gene: TRBJ2-5; CDR3aa: CASDSGGWWEETQYF; CDR3nt: TGTGCCAGCGATTCCGGGGGGTGGTGGGAAGAGACCCAGTACTTC
len: 11; d_gene: .; abundance: .; v_gene: TRBV29-1; j_gene: TRBJ1-4; CDR3aa: CSAGVGEKLFF; CDR3nt: TGCAGCGCAGGGGTGGGTGAAAAACTGTTTTTT
len: 16; d_gene: .; abundance: once; v_gene: TRBV27; j_gene: TRBJ2-3; CDR3aa: CASSLSGATSTDTQYF; CDR3nt: TGTGCCAGCAGTTTATCGGGAGCAACTAGCACAGATACGCAGTATTTT
len: 13; d_gene: .; abundance: .; v_gene: TRBV19; j_gene: TRBJ2-5; CDR3aa: CASTGEGRETQYF; CDR3nt: TGTGCCAGCACGGGAGAGGGACGGGAGACCCAGTACTTC
len: 11; d_gene: .; abundance: .; v_gene: TRBV30; j_gene: TRBJ1-1; CDR3aa: CAGGEYTEAFF; CDR3nt: TGTGCCGGGGGCGAGTACACTGAAGCTTTCTTT
len: 10; d_gene: .; abundance: .; v_gene: TRBV2; j_gene: TRBJ2-5; CDR3aa: CASGLGTQYF; CDR3nt: TGTGCCAGTGGGCTAGGGACCCAGTACTTC
len: 14; d_gene: TRBD1; abundance: .; v_gene: TRBV19; j_gene: TRBJ1-5; CDR3aa: CASSETGANQPQHF; CDR3nt: TGTGCCAGTAGTGAGACAGGGGCCAATCAGCCCCAGCATTTT
len: 13; d_gene: TRBD1; abundance: .; v_gene: TRBV30; j_gene: TRBJ2-7; CDR3aa: CAWVRQGSYEQYF; CDR3nt: TGTGCCTGGGTTCGACAGGGCTCCTACGAGCAGTACTTC
len: 14; d_gene: .; abundance: .; v_gene: TRBV29-1; j_gene: TRBJ1-4; CDR3aa: CSVRHQSANEKLFF; CDR3nt: TGCAGCGTGAGACACCAAAGTGCTAATGAAAAACTGTTTTTT
len: 13; d_gene: .; abundance: .; v_gene: TRBV7-8; j_gene: TRBJ2-7; CDR3aa: CASTKGNREEQYF; CDR3nt: TGTGCCAGCACCAAGGGGAACAGGGAAGAGCAGTACTTC
len: 17; d_gene: TRBD2; abundance: .; v_gene: TRBV4-2; j_gene: TRBJ2-7; CDR3aa: CASSLTSGGLSSYEQYF; CDR3nt: TGTGCCAGCAGCCTGACTAGCGGGGGGCTTTCCTCCTACGAGCAGTACTTC
len: 15; d_gene: TRBD1; abundance: .; v_gene: TRBV7-2; j_gene: TRBJ1-5; CDR3aa: CASSLAVTGNQPQHF; CDR3nt: TGTGCCAGCAGCTTAGCCGTGACAGGGAATCAGCCCCAGCATTTT